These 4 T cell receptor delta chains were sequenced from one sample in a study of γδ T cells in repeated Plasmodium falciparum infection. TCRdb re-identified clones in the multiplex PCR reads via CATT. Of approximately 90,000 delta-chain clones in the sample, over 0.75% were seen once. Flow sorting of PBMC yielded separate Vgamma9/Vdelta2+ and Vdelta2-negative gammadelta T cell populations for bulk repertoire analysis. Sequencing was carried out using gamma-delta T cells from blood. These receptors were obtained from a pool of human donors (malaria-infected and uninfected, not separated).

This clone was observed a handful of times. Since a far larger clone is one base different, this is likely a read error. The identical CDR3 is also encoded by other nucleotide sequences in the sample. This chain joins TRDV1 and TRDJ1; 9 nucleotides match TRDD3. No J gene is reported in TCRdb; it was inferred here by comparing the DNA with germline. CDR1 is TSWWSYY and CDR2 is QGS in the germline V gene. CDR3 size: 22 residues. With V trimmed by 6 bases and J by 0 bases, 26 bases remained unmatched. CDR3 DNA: TGTGCTCTTGGTCGGAGGACCTACTCAAAATACTGGGGGACCCTCTACACCGATAAACTCATCTTT. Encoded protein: CALGRRTYSKYWGTLYTDKLIF.

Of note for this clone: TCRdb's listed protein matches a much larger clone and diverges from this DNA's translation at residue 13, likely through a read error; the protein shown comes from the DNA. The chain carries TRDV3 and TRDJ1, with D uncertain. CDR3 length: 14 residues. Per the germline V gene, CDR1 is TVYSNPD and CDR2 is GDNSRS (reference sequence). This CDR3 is CAFKAVPIAVKLTF. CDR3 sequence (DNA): TGTGCCTTTAAAGCTGTACCTATAGCAGTTAAACTCACCTTT.

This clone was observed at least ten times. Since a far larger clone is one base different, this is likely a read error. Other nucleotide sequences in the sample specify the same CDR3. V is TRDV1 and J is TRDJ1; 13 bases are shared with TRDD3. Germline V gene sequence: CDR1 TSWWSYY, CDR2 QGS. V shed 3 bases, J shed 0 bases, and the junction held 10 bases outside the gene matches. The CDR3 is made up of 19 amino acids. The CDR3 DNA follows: TGTGCTCTTGGGGATTTCCGGTACTGGGGGATACGGAACACCGATAAACTCATCTTT. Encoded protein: CALGDFRYWGIRNTDKLIF.

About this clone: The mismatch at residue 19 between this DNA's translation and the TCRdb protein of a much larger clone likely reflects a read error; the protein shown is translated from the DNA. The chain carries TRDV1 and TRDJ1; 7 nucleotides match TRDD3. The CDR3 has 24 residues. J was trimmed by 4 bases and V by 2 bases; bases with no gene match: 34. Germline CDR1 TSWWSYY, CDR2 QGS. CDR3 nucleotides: TGTGCTCTTGGGGAAGGGGAAGGAACGGTCATTCCAGTACTGGGGATTGCCTGCATCGATAAACTCATCTTT. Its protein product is CALGEGEGTVIPVLGIACIDKLIF.